The 15 T cell receptor beta chains reported below all come from one sample, sequenced in a study of vaccination and CD4 T cells after COVID-19 (dated by TCRdb to 2022 to 2024). These receptors lack a known antigen. The library was made by PCR. The sample was run on an Illumina iSeq 100. DNA from cultured CD4+ T cells was subjected to TCR sequencing with the Oncomine TCR Beta short-read assay at the Johns Hopkins FTIC core. Using fastp at Q25 and MiXCR, TCRdb reprocessed the public reads and kept productive beta chains. Merged by CDR3 protein, the rows form single entries marked with the most common genes and DNA. This sample holds 9,500 to 12,000 distinct CDR3 sequences; about 50% were observed only once. The ten largest make up around 29% of the sample. The treatment or condition tag for this specimen amounts to: roughly ten-day PBMC culture with coronavirus spike peptide pools or control peptides (ViraFEST assay).

Sequencing was done on a sample of CD4+ T cells from blood, cultured in vitro. These receptor sequences come from a human donor who had recovered from COVID-19.

This clonotype has a handful of counts. The V call is TRBV7-9, the J call TRBJ1-2; D gene ambiguous. The germline CDR1 and CDR2 sequences are SEHNR and FQNEAQ (reference sequence). The CDR3 contains 13 residues. V gave up 5 bases and J gave up 3 bases, with 10 bases separating them. The CDR3 loop reads CASSRDTDYGYTF. Here the CDR3 DNA reads TGTGCCAGCAGCAGGGATACCGACTATGGCTACACCTTC.

The rearrangement links TRBV15 to TRBJ2-6; D not certain. With 1 base removed from V and 2 bases from J, the gap between germline ends came to 9 bases. There are 16 residues in the CDR3. Germline V gene lookup returns CDR1 LNHNV and CDR2 YYDKDF (reference sequence). The CDR3: CATSRGLSPGANVLTF. The CDR3 DNA reads TGTGCCACCAGCAGAGGGTTGAGCCCTGGGGCCAACGTCCTGACTTTC.

The V call is TRBV9, the J call TRBJ1-2; D is possibly TRBD1 (6 bases). The germline V gene encodes CDR1 SGDLS and CDR2 YYNGEE. CDR3 length: 14 residues. V was cut by 6 bases and J by 6 bases, with 18 bases left in between. The CDR3 sequence: CASTLTGLNDGYTF. Here the CDR3 DNA reads TGTGCCAGCACCTTAACAGGGCTGAATGATGGCTACACCTTC.

This chain uses TRBV19 with TRBJ2-7, with 9 bases fitting TRBD2. The CDR3 runs 15 residues. V lost 0 bases and J lost 2; bases outside the gene matches: 2. Germline-derived CDR1 and CDR2 are LNHDA and SQIVND (reference sequence). CDR3 in amino acids: CASSIDTSGPYEQYF. DNA for the CDR3: TGTGCCAGTAGTATAGATACTAGCGGGCCCTACGAGCAGTACTTC.

The J gene is TRBJ1-5, the V gene TRBV30; no clear D gene. The CDR3 extends over 12 amino acids. The germline V gene has CDR1 GTSNPN and CDR2 SVGIG (reference sequence). V lost 4 bases and J 2 bases, leaving 6 bases between the germline ends. The CDR3 region has the DNA TGTGCCTGGAACAGTGGCAATCAGCCCCAGCATTTT. Amino acid sequence: CAWNSGNQPQHF.

J is TRBJ1-5 and V is TRBV2; D gene uncertain. From germline, CDR1 is SNHLY and CDR2 FYNNEI. V dropped 7 bases and J dropped 2 bases, with 9 bases sitting between them. There are 13 residues in the CDR3. The CDR3, as DNA: TGTGCCAGCAAGGCAGGCCGCAATCAGCCCCAGCATTTT. This codes for CASKAGRNQPQHF.

The genes are TRBV2 and TRBJ2-4; TRBD2 aligns across 8 bases. This CDR3 has 15 amino acids. Germline CDR1 is SNHLY and CDR2 is FYNNEI. The J segment lost 0 bases and the V segment lost 5 bases, leaving 3 bases of the junction unmatched. CDR3 amino acids: CASSTGGVAKNIQYF. DNA for the CDR3: TGTGCCAGCAGTACCGGGGGGGTAGCCAAAAACATTCAGTACTTC.

The CDR3 spells CASTLGGSTDTQYF. In DNA form, the CDR3 reads TGTGCCAGCACCCTGGGCGGTAGCACAGATACGCAGTATTTT. The chain couples TRBV7-9 to TRBJ2-3, with no clear D. The V end lost 7 bases, the J end lost 0 bases, and 11 bases lay between the germline ends. Germline V lookup: CDR1 SEHNR, CDR2 FQNEAQ (reference sequence). This CDR3 comprises 14 residues.

The chain has TRBV6-1 and TRBJ1-5; D gene unclear. V was shortened by 0 bases and J by 11 bases, with 20 bases between the two germline ends. Looked up from germline, CDR1 is MNHNS and CDR2 is SASEGT. This CDR3 spans 16 amino acids. The CDR3 DNA reads TGTGCCAGCAGTGAAGCCTATGGTCCGGGTGAGATGGCCCAGCATTTT. Its translation is CASSEAYGPGEMAQHF.

The chain is built from TRBV19 and TRBJ2-1; 15 bases map to TRBD2. Germline values: CDR1 LNHDA, CDR2 SQIVND (reference sequence). CDR3 length: 18 residues. V lost 6 bases to trimming and J lost 3 bases; unmatched junction nucleotides: 9. The CDR3 nucleotides read TGTGCCAGTAGGCGGACTAGCGGGGGGGCCGGTTTCTACAATGAGCAGTTCTTC. Translating it yields CASRRTSGGAGFYNEQFF. The variable domain in full, with the rest retrieved from reference TRBV19 and TRBJ2-1, is DGGITQSPKYLFRKEGQNVTLSCEQNLNHDAMYWYRQDPGQGLRLIYYSQIVNDFQKGDIAEGYSVSREKKESFPLTVTSAQKNPTAFYLCASRRTSGGAGFYNEQFFGPGTRLTVL.

The chain carries TRBV11-2 and TRBJ2-5; D might be TRBD2 (5 bases). V lost 5 bases, J lost 5 bases, and 12 bases lay in between. CDR3 length: 13 amino acids. Germline V gene lookup returns CDR1 SGHAT and CDR2 FQNNGV. CDR3 sequence reads: CASSALGRETQYF. Here the CDR3 DNA reads TGTGCCAGCAGCGCACTAGGACGGGAGACCCAGTACTTC. Filled out from reference TRBV11-2 and TRBJ2-5, the complete variable domain reads EAGVAQSPRYKIIEKRQSVAFWCNPISGHATLYWYQQILGQGPKLLIQFQNNGVVDDSQLPKDRFSAERLKGVDSTLKIQPAKLEDSAVYLCASSALGRETQYFGPGTRLLVL.

V gene TRBV7-9 combines with J gene TRBJ2-3, with D perhaps being TRBD1 or TRBD2 (6 bases each). CDR1 is SEHNR and CDR2 is FQNEAQ in the germline V gene (reference sequence). This CDR3 comprises 15 residues. Trimming left V 2 bases short and J 3 bases short, with 12 bases between. CDR3 protein: CASSLSGAKTDTQYF. The CDR3 DNA sequence: TGTGCCAGCAGCTTATCGGGGGCGAAGACAGATACGCAGTATTTT.

The chain couples TRBV20-1 to TRBJ2-7; 9 bases match TRBD1. The V gene end was trimmed by 5 bases and the J gene end by 9 bases; junction bases not matched to a gene: 14. The CDR3 spans 14 residues. Germline assignment: CDR1 DFQATT and CDR2 SNEGSKA (reference sequence). In DNA form, the CDR3 reads TGCAGTGCTTACCCCGGGACAGGGAGGGTCGGGCAGTACTTC. Its protein product is CSAYPGTGRVGQYF.

This chain connects TRBV15 to TRBJ2-1; no definite D call. The CDR3 length is 16 residues. In germline, CDR1 is LNHNV, CDR2 YYDKDF (reference sequence). V lost 1 base and J lost 0, with 10 bases in between. CDR3 DNA sequence: TGTGCCACCAGCAGAGTGGGCCGGAGCTCCTACAATGAGCAGTTCTTC. As protein: CATSRVGRSSYNEQFF.

This chain joins TRBV19 and TRBJ2-2; tentatively, D is TRBD1 (6 bases). This CDR3 contains 13 residues. Trimming cost V 7 bases and J 7 bases, with 13 bases left between them. The germline CDR1 and CDR2 sequences are LNHDA and SQIVND (reference sequence). The CDR3 here is CASTMTGLGELFF. The DNA for the CDR3 is TGTGCCAGTACCATGACAGGACTCGGGGAGCTGTTTTTT.